This T cell receptor beta chain was sequenced for a study of blood T cells in healthy people across ages. This clonotype occurred a few times. Antigen specificity is unknown. The second PCR ran roughly 6 to 11 cycles with a sample-barcoded 5' primer and J-beta primers. Each TCR beta cDNA got a 12-nucleotide random molecular identifier. Sequencing yielded, for each sample, at least 3 million paired-end reads carrying CDR3. TCRdb reprocessed the 5' RACE reads via MiXCR and lists one record per CDR3 protein. The sample consists of about a million distinct CDR3 sequences, around 48% of them appearing once. General study results and limits: It was the long-lived donors that had more naive CD4+ cells and higher diversity than aged donors.

The CDR3 has 13 amino acids. Trimming pared 9 bases from V and 2 bases from J, leaving 12 bases between. The sequence was obtained from a man aged 30-40 years in good health. This rearrangement joins TRBV12-3 or TRBV12-4 to TRBJ2-3, with no clear D. Sequencing used blood. CDR3 sequence reads: CASRVAPTDTQYF. The CDR3 DNA reads TGTGCCAGTCGAGTTGCCCCCACAGATACGCAGTATTTT.